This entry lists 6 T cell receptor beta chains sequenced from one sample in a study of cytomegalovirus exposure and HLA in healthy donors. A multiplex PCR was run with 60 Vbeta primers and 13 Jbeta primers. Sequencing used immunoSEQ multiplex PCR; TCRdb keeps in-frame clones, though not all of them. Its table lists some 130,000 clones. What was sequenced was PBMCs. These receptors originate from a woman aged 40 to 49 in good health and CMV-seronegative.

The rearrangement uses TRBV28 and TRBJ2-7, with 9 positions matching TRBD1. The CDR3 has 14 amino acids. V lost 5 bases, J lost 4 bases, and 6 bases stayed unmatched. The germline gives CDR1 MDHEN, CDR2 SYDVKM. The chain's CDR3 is CASSQTGGVYEQYV. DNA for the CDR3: TGTGCCAGCAGTCAGACAGGGGGAGTGTACGAGCAGTACGTC.

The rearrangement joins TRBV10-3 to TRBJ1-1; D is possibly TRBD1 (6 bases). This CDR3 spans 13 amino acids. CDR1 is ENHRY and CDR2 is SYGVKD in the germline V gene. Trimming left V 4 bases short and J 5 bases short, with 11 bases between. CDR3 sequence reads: CAISVQGGTEAFF. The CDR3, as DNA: TGTGCCATCAGTGTACAGGGCGGGACTGAAGCTTTCTTT.

CDR3: CASSWGQGGYTF. The CDR3 nucleotides are TGCGCCAGCAGCTGGGGACAGGGAGGCTACACCTTC. V gene TRBV5-1 combines with J gene TRBJ1-2; 9 bases are shared with TRBD1. Trimming removed 3 bases from V and 8 bases from J; junction bases left unmatched: 2. CDR3 length: 12 residues. CDR1 and CDR2 (germline): SGHRS, YFSETQ.

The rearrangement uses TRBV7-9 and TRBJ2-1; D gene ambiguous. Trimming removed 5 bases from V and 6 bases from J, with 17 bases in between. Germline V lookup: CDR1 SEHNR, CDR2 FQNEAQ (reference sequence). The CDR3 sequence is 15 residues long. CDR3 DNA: TGTGCCAGCAGCCTAGTGGCAGGTGACATCAATGAGCAGTTCTTC. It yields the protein CASSLVAGDINEQFF.

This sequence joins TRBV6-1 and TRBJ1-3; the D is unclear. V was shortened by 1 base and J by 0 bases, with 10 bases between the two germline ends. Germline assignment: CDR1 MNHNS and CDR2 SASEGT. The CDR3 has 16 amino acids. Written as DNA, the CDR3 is TGTGCCAGCAGTGAAGACGAGGGTAGCTCTGGAAACACCATATATTTT. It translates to CASSEDEGSSGNTIYF.

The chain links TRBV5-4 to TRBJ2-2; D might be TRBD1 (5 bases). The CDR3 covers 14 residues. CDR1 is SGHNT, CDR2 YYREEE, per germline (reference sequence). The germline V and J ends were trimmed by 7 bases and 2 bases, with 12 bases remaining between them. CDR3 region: CASLVQGNTGELFF. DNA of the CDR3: TGTGCCAGCTTGGTGCAGGGAAACACCGGGGAGCTGTTTTTT.